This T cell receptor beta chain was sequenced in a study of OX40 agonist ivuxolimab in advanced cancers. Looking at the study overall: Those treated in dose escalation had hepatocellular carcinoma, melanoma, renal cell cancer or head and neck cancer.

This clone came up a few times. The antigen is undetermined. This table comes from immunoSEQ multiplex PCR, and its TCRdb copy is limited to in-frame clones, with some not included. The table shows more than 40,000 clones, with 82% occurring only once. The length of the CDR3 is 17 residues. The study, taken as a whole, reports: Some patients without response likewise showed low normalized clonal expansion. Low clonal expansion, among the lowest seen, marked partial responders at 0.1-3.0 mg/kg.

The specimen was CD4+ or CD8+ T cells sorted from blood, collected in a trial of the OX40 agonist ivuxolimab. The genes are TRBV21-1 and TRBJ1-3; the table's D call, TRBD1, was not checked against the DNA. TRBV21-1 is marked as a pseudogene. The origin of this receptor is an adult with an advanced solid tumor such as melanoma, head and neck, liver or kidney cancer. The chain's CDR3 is CASSKEIEGAFGNTIYF. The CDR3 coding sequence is TGTGCCAGCAGCAAAGAGATAGAGGGGGCATTCGGAAACACCATATATTTT.